The present T cell receptor beta chain was sequenced within a study of neoadjuvant anti-PD-1 for oral cavity cancer. Clones were read by immunoSEQ multiplex PCR, and TCRdb kept only the in-frame ones, dropping some. The sample includes roughly 46,000 clones, around 79% of them seen just once. Time point denoted: after neoadjuvant nivolumab, at surgical resection. Trimming took 4 bases from V and 9 from J, leaving 10 bases between them. CDR1 SEHNR and CDR2 FQNEAQ come from the germline V gene (reference sequence). This CDR3 is 12 amino acids long. This chain uses TRBV7-9 with TRBJ1-5; no firm D call. The TCR sequence derives from a person between 40 and 80 years old with oral cavity squamous cell carcinoma. The sample consisted of PBMCs, taken after nivolumab (anti-PD-1) treatment. The CDR3 DNA reads TGTGCCAGCAGCTCCGGACTCGGGCCCCAGCATTTT. This translates into CASSSGLGPQHF. Supplemented by reference TRBV7-9 and TRBJ1-5, the full variable domain reads DTGVSQNPRHKITKRGQNVTFRCDPISEHNRLYWYRQTLGQGPEFLTYFQNEAQLEKSRLLSDRFSAERPKGSFSTLEIQRTEQGDSAMYLCASSSGLGPQHFGDGTRLSIL.